The text below deals with one T cell receptor (beta chain). Its antigen is not identified. The PCR used 60 Vbeta and 13 Jbeta primers. The method was immunoSEQ multiplex PCR; TCRdb's version includes in-frame clones alone and lacks a portion of them. The table gives around 120,000 clones; the top ten clones make up about 0.59% of it. The donors were healthy bone marrow donors. The sample belongs to a study of cytomegalovirus exposure and HLA in healthy donors. Per the germline V gene, CDR1 is SQVTM and CDR2 is ANQGSEA. The CDR3 is 15 residues long. V was pared by 0 bases and J by 3 bases, with 5 bases of the junction left unmatched. General study findings and limits: Data from an earlier analysis indicated that most TCR beta V segments were productive either about 87% or about 30% of the time.

This TCR was recovered from a man aged 50-60 years in good health and CMV-seronegative. V usage is TRBV29-1 and J usage is TRBJ2-7; the match to TRBD1 covers 10 bases. The sequenced sample was PBMCs. This CDR3 reads CSVEDPRTGGYEQYF. The DNA of the CDR3 is TGCAGCGTTGAAGACCCCCGGACAGGGGGCTACGAGCAGTACTTC.